This T cell receptor (beta chain) is drawn from a study of spatial heterogeneity in lung cancer. Study information: The authors sequenced available follow-up PBMC samples, taken a median of roughly 2 years after resection.

The library protocol tagged each TCR cDNA with a unique molecular identifier. TCRdb itself ran the 5' RACE reads through MiXCR, one entry per CDR3 protein. Of around 47,000 distinct CDR3 sequences in the sample, around 6.7% were seen once. Many counts were recorded for this clonotype. Its antigen is as yet unknown. Study observations and caveats: Blood carried ubiquitous expanded tumor TCRs more at resection than follow-up.

As for time point: blood at routine non-recurrence follow-up after resection. Whole RNA was taken from tumor, nontumor lung or frozen PBMC; it was then sequenced unsorted. The CDR3 sequence is 15 residues long. V dropped 4 bases and J dropped 6; count of bases not matched to a gene: 5. Germline CDR1 and CDR2: SGHRS and YFSETQ. The chain couples TRBV5-1 to TRBJ1-6; 9 nucleotides match TRBD1. The specimen comprised PBMCs, sampled at follow-up. The clonotype was recovered from a female donor with early-stage non-small cell lung cancer. CDR3 sequence (DNA): TGCGCCAGCAGCCGGGACAGGGCCCTTAATTCACCCCTCCACTTT. Protein sequence: CASSRDRALNSPLHF.